This entry describes one T cell receptor beta chain. Germline V gene lookup returns CDR1 KGHSH and CDR2 LQKENI. This CDR3 region has 13 residues. The germline V and J ends were trimmed by 8 bases and 9 bases, with 17 bases remaining between them. Profiled with immunoSEQ multiplex PCR; TCRdb holds only in-frame clones, not every one. The sample lists 360,000 or so clones; roughly 87% were seen once. This sample stems from a study of blood T cell repertoires in COVID-19. The chain links TRBV18 to TRBJ2-1; D remains ambiguous. Sequenced material: PBMCs or T cells enriched from blood (not recorded which). This clonotype originated in a woman in her forties or fifties who had recovered from COVID-19. Here the CDR3 reads CASNRGPTGEQFF. In nucleotides, the CDR3 is TGTGCCAGCAACCGAGGTCCCACCGGTGAGCAGTTCTTC.